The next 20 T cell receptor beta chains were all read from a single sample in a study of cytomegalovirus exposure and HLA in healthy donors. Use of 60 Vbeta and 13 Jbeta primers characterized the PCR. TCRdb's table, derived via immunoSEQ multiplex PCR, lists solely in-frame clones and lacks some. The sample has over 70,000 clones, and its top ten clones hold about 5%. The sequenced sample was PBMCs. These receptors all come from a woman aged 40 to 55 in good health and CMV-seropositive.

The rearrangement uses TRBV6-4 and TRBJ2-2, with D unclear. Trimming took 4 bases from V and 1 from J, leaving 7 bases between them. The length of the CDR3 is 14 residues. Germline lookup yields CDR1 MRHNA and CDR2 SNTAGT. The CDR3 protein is CASSGAENTGELFF. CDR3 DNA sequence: TGTGCCAGCAGTGGGGCAGAGAACACCGGGGAGCTGTTTTTT.

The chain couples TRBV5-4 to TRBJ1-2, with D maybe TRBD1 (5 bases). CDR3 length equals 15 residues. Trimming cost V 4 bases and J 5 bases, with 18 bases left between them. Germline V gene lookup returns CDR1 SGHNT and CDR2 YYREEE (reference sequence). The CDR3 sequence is CASSRSGTWVYGYTF. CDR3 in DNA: TGTGCCAGCAGCCGCTCCGGGACTTGGGTATATGGCTACACCTTC.

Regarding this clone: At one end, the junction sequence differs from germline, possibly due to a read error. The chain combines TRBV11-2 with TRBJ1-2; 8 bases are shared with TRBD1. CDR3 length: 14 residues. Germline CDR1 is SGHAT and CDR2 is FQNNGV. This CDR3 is CASSSSTGALAFLF. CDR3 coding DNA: TGTGCCAGCAGTTCCTCGACAGGGGCCCTAGCCTTTCTTTTC. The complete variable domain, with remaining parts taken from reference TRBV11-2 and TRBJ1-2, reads EAGVAQSPRYKIIEKRQSVAFWCNPISGHATLYWYQQILGQGPKLLIQFQNNGVVDDSQLPKDRFSAERLKGVDSTLKIQPAKLEDSAVYLCASSSSTGALAFLFGSGTRLTVV.

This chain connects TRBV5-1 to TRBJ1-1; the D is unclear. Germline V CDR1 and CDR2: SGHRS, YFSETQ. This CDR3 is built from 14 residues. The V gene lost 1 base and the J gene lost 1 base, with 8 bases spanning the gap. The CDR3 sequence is CASSLWRENTEAFF. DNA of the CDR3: TGCGCCAGCAGCTTGTGGCGGGAGAACACTGAAGCTTTCTTT.

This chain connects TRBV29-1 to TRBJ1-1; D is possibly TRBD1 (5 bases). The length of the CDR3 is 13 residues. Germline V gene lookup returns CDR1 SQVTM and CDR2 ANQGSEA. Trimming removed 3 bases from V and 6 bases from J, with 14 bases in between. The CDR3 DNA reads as TGCAGCGTTGAGGGGGGTATGAATCCTGAAGCTTTCTTT. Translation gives CSVEGGMNPEAFF.

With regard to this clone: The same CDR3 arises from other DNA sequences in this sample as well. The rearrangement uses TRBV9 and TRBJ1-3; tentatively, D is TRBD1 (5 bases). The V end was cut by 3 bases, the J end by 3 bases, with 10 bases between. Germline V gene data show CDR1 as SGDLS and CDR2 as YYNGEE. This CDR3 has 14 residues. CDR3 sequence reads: CASSDQGGGNTIYF. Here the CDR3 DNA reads TGTGCCAGCAGCGACCAGGGAGGTGGAAACACCATATATTTT.

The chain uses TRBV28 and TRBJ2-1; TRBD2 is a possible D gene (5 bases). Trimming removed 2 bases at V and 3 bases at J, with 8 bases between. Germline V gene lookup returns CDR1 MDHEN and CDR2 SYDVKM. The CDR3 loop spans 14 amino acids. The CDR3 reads CASSLSSDYNEQFF. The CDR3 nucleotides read TGTGCCAGCAGTTTAAGTAGCGACTACAATGAGCAGTTCTTC.

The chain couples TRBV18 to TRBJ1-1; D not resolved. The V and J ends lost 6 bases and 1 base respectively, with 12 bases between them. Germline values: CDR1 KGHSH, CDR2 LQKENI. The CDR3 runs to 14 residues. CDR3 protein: CASSVDRGNTEAFF. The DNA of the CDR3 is TGTGCCAGCTCGGTCGACCGGGGGAACACTGAAGCTTTCTTT.

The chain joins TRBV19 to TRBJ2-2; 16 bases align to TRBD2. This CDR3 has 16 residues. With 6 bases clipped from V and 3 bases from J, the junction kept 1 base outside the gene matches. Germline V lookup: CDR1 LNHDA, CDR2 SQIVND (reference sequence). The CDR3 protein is CASRGLAGGYTGELFF. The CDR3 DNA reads TGTGCCAGTAGGGGACTAGCGGGAGGGTACACCGGGGAGCTGTTTTTT.

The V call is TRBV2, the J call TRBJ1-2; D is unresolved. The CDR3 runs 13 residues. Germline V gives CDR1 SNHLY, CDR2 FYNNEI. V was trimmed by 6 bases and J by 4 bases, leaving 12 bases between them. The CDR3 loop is CASREYRGYGYTF. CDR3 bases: TGTGCCAGCAGGGAGTATCGGGGCTATGGCTACACCTTC.

CDR3 bases: TGTGCCAGCAGCCGGACTAGCGGGAGGAGCACAGATACGCAGTATTTT. Encoded protein: CASSRTSGRSTDTQYF. The J gene is TRBJ2-3, the V gene TRBV14; 14 bases fit TRBD2. The CDR3 spans 16 residues. Losses at the gene ends were 4 bases for V and 0 bases for J; bases not matched to a gene: 0. Germline CDR1 is SGHDN and CDR2 is FVKESK.

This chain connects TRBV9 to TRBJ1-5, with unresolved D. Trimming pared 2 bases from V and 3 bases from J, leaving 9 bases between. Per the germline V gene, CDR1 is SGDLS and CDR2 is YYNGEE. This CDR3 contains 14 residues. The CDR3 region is CASSVGGVNQPQHF. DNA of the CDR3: TGTGCCAGCAGCGTTGGAGGAGTCAATCAGCCCCAGCATTTT.

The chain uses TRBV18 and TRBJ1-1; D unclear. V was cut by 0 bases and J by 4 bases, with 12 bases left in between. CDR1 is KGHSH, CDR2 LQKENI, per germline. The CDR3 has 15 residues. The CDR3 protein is CASSPPGGRGTEAFF. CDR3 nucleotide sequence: TGTGCCAGCTCACCACCAGGTGGGAGAGGCACTGAAGCTTTCTTT.

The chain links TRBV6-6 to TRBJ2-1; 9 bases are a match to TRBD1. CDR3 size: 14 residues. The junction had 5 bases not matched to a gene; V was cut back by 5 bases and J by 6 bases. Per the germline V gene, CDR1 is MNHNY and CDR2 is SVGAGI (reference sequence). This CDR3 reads CASSPGQGFNEQFF. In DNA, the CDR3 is TGTGCCAGCAGTCCGGGACAGGGATTCAATGAGCAGTTCTTC.

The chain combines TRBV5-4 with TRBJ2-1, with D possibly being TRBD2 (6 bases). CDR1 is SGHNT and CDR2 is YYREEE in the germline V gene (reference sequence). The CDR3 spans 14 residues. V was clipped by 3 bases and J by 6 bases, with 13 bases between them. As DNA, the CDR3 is TGTGCCAGCAGCTGGGGACTCGACGGCAATGAGCAGTTCTTC. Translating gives CASSWGLDGNEQFF.

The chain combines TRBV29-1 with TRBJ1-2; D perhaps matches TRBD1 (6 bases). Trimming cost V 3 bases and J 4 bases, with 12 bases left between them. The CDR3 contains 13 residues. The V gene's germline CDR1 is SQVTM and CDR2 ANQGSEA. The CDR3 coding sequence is TGCAGCGTTGACCAGGGACAATCCTATGGCTACACCTTC. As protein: CSVDQGQSYGYTF.

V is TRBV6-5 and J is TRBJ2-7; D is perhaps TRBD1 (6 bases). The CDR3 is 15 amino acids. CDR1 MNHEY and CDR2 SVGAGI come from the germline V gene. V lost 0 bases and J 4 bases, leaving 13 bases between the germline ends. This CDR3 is CASSYSRTARYEQYF. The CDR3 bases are TGTGCCAGCAGTTACTCTAGGACAGCTAGGTACGAGCAGTACTTC.

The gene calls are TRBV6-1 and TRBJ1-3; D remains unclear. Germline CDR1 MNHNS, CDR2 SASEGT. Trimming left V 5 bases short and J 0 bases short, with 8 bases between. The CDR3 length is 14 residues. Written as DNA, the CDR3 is TGTGCCAGCAGTCAGGTATTCTCTGGAAACACCATATATTTT. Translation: CASSQVFSGNTIYF.

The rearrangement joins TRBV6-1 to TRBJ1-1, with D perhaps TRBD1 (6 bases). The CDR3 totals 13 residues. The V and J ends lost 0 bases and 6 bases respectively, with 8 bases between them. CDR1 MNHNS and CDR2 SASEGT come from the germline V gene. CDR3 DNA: TGTGCCAGCAGTGAAGCCAAGGGGGCTGAAGCTTTCTTT. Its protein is CASSEAKGAEAFF.

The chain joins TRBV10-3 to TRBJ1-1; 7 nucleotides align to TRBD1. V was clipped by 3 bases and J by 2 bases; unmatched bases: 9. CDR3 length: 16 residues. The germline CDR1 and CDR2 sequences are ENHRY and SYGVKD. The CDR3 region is CAISDRGGEVNTEAFF. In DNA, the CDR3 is TGTGCCATCAGTGACCGAGGGGGCGAGGTAAACACTGAAGCTTTCTTT.